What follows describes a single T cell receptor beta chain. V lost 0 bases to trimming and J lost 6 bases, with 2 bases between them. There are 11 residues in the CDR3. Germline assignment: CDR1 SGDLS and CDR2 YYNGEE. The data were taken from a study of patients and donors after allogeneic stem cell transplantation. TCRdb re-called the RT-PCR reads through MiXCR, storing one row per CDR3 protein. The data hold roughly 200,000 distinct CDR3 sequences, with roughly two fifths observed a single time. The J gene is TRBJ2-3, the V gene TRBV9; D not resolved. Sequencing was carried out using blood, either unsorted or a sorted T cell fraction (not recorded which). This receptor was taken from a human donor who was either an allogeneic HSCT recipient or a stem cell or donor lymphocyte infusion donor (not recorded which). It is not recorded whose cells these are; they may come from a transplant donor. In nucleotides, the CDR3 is TGTGCCAGCAGCGTAGAGGATACGCAGTATTTT. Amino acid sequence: CASSVEDTQYF.